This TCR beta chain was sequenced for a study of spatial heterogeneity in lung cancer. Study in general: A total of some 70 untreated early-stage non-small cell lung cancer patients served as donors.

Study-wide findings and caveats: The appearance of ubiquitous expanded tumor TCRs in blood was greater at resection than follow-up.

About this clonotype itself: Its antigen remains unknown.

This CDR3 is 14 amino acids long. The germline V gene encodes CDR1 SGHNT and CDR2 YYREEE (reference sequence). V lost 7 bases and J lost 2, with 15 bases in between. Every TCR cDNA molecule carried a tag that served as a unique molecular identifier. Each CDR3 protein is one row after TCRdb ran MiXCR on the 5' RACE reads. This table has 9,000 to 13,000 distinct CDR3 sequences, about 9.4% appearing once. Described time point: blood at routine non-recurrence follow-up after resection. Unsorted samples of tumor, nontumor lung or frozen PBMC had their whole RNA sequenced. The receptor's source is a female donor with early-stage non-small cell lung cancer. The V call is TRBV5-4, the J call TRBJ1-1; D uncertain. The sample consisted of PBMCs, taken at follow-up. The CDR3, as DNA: TGTGCCAGCGCCAGCGGATTTGACAACACTGAAGCTTTCTTT. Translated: CASASGFDNTEAFF.